Listed below are T cell receptor beta chains from one sample, sequenced in a study of T cells after yellow fever vaccination. TCRdb re-called the 5' RACE reads through MiXCR, storing one row per CDR3 protein. The data contain around 500,000 distinct CDR3 sequences, 20% to 25% of them singletons. The sample consisted of PBMCs, taken approximately 22 days after the first yellow fever vaccination. The receptors derive from a man between 18 and 29 years old who received the YFV17D yellow fever vaccine. CDR3s include the opening cysteine and the closing phenylalanine or tryptophan. A D gene is named only where the DNA matches it firmly. Clone size is shown for a subset of rows, as once, few, many or a class of expanded clone.

v_gene	j_gene	len	d_gene	abundance	CDR3aa	CDR3nt
TRBV4-1	TRBJ1-4	15	TRBD1	few	CASSPKGAWNEKLFF	TGCGCCAGCAGCCCCAAGGGGGCTTGGAACGAAAAACTGTTTTTT
TRBV5-8	TRBJ2-7	14	-	-	CVSSPELNSYEQYF	TGTGTCAGCAGCCCTGAGCTTAACTCCTACGAGCAGTACTTC
TRBV11-2	TRBJ1-2	15	-	-	CASSLAGGEGYGYTF	TGTGCCAGCAGCTTAGCTGGGGGCGAAGGCTATGGCTACACCTTC
TRBV20-1	TRBJ1-1	13	-	-	CSARPDSYTEAFF	TGCAGTGCTAGGCCCGACAGTTACACTGAAGCTTTCTTT
TRBV10-2	TRBJ2-7	13	TRBD1	-	CASRGQRSYEQYF	TGCGCCAGCAGGGGACAGAGGTCCTACGAGCAGTACTTC
TRBV9	TRBJ2-3	15	TRBD2	-	CASSVSGGTSDTQYF	TGTGCCAGCAGCGTTAGCGGGGGAACGTCAGATACGCAGTATTTT
TRBV12-3/TRBV12-4	TRBJ2-2	14	-	-	CASSWAGSTGELFF	TGTGCCAGCAGCTGGGCCGGATCCACCGGGGAGCTGTTTTTT
TRBV12-3/TRBV12-4	TRBJ2-5	14	TRBD2	-	CASSRPGLERSQYF	TGTGCCAGCAGTCGCCCGGGACTAGAAAGGTCCCAGTACTTC
TRBV2	TRBJ2-7	14	-	-	CASSEQGLGYEQYF	TGTGCCAGCAGTGAACAGGGGCTGGGCTACGAGCAGTACTTC
TRBV20-1	TRBJ2-3	12	-	-	CSAAPVTDTQYF	TGCAGTGCCGCTCCGGTCACAGATACGCAGTATTTT
TRBV5-1	TRBJ2-6	14	-	few	CASTWDSGANVLTF	TGCGCCAGCACCTGGGACTCTGGGGCCAACGTCCTGACTTTC
TRBV19	TRBJ2-1	15	-	-	CASTRGSFSYNEQFF	TGTGCCAGTACCCGGGGGTCCTTTTCCTACAATGAGCAGTTCTTC
TRBV18	TRBJ2-3	14	-	few	CASSPRLSTDTQYF	TGTGCCAGCTCACCACGGCTGAGCACAGATACGCAGTATTTT
TRBV20-1	TRBJ1-5	13	TRBD1	many	CSANTGVGQPQHF	TGCAGTGCTAATACAGGGGTGGGTCAGCCCCAGCATTTT
TRBV2	TRBJ2-2	12	-	-	CASSVATGELFF	TGTGCCAGCAGTGTAGCAACCGGGGAGCTGTTTTTT
TRBV3-1	TRBJ2-5	14	-	-	CASSQGRLVETQYF	TGTGCCAGCAGCCAAGGCAGACTAGTTGAGACCCAGTACTTC
TRBV7-2	TRBJ1-2	13	-	-	CASSAQGYYGYTF	TGTGCCAGCAGCGCCCAGGGTTACTATGGCTACACCTTC
TRBV6-5	TRBJ1-2	16	TRBD1	many	CASSYEWDRGLGGYTF	TGTGCCAGCAGTTACGAGTGGGACAGGGGGCTGGGCGGCTACACCTTC
TRBV9	TRBJ1-1	14	-	-	CASRSEVTYTEAFF	TGTGCCAGCAGATCTGAAGTAACGTACACTGAAGCTTTCTTT
TRBV24-1	TRBJ2-2	16	TRBD1	-	CATRKGQGANTGELFF	TGTGCCACCAGGAAGGGACAGGGGGCGAACACCGGGGAGCTGTTTTTT
TRBV12-3/TRBV12-4	TRBJ1-4	13	-	many	CASSLGQLEKLFF	TGTGCCAGCAGTTTAGGACAACTTGAAAAACTGTTTTTT
TRBV6-1	TRBJ2-1	14	TRBD1	few	CASSPWDSSYEQFF	TGTGCCAGCAGTCCCTGGGACAGCTCCTATGAGCAGTTCTTC
TRBV9	TRBJ1-3	13	-	-	CASSGGSGNTIYF	TGTGCCAGCAGCGGGGGCTCTGGAAACACCATATATTTT
TRBV7-2	TRBJ1-5	14	-	many	CASSSRSGNQPQHF	TGTGCCAGCAGCTCCAGGTCGGGGAATCAGCCCCAGCATTTT
TRBV29-1	TRBJ2-3	14	-	few	CQRGISGRTDTQYF	TGTCAACGTGGAATTAGCGGAAGGACAGATACGCAGTATTTT
TRBV15	TRBJ2-5	13	-	-	CATSIAHMKTQYF	TGTGCCACCAGCATCGCCCATATGAAGACCCAGTACTTC
TRBV15	TRBJ2-3	13	-	-	CATSPTPTDTQYF	TGTGCCACCAGTCCCACCCCCACAGATACGCAGTATTTT
TRBV4-2	TRBJ2-5	14	-	few	CASSQAIGEETQYF	TGTGCCAGCAGCCAAGCCATTGGGGAGGAGACCCAGTACTTC
TRBV18	TRBJ1-5	14	-	few	CASSPPYSNQPQHF	TGTGCCAGCTCGCCTCCATATAGCAATCAGCCCCAGCATTTT
TRBV20-1	TRBJ2-3	16	TRBD1	-	CSARATGNQGADTLYF	TGCAGTGCTAGAGCGACAGGCAACCAGGGGGCAGATACGCTGTATTTT
TRBV10-3	TRBJ1-1	13	-	-	CAISTQENTEAFF	TGTGCCATCAGTACCCAGGAGAACACTGAAGCTTTCTTT
TRBV11-2	TRBJ2-3	12	-	few	CASSPSARTQYF	TGTGCCAGCAGCCCGAGCGCGCGTACGCAGTATTTT
TRBV5-6	TRBJ2-3	18	-	-	CASSLLPDLLTYTDTQYF	TGTGCCAGCAGCCTACTCCCTGACCTACTAACCTACACAGATACGCAGTATTTT
TRBV7-2	TRBJ2-7	14	-	-	CASSLLRGANEQYF	TGTGCCAGCAGCTTACTCAGGGGGGCCAACGAGCAGTACTTC
TRBV6-2/TRBV6-3	TRBJ2-6	16	-	few	CASSPNRATGANVLTF	TGTGCCAGCAGCCCAAACCGGGCGACCGGGGCCAACGTCCTGACTTTC
TRBV4-2	TRBJ2-2	17	TRBD2	-	CASSQIGLAGNTGELFF	TGTGCCAGCAGCCAAATCGGACTAGCGGGAAACACCGGGGAGCTGTTTTTT
TRBV5-1	TRBJ2-3	15	-	few	CASSLAAREADTQYF	TGCGCCAGCAGCTTGGCGGCCAGGGAAGCAGATACGCAGTATTTT
TRBV11-1	TRBJ1-4	14	TRBD1	-	CASSWGQKNEKLFF	TGTGCCAGCAGCTGGGGACAGAAGAATGAAAAACTGTTTTTT
TRBV4-3	TRBJ1-6	15	TRBD1	few	CASSQEGTANSPLHF	TGCGCCAGCAGCCAAGAGGGGACAGCAAATTCACCCCTCCACTTT
TRBV11-2	TRBJ2-4	19	TRBD2	-	CASSLQLGLAGVDINIQYF	TGTGCCAGCAGTCTACAATTAGGACTAGCGGGGGTCGATATAAACATTCAGTACTTC
TRBV18	TRBJ1-2	12	-	few	CASSLDPLGYTF	TGTGCCAGCTCACTCGACCCGCTCGGCTACACCTTC
TRBV6-1	TRBJ1-5	13	-	few	CASSGGWNQPQHF	TGTGCCAGCAGTGGGGGGTGGAATCAGCCCCAGCATTTT
TRBV3-1	TRBJ2-5	14	-	few	CASSQRGAKETQYF	TGTGCCAGCAGCCAACGGGGGGCCAAAGAGACCCAGTACTTC
TRBV4-2	TRBJ1-2	14	-	medium-sized	CASSQEVWRGGYTF	TGTGCCAGCAGCCAAGAAGTTTGGCGCGGAGGCTACACCTTC
TRBV7-2	TRBJ1-2	13	-	-	CASSPPGHYGYTF	TGTGCCAGCAGCCCACCGGGACACTATGGCTACACCTTC
TRBV11-2	TRBJ2-7	15	TRBD1	-	CASSTTGTGFHEQYF	TGTGCCAGCAGCACAACCGGGACAGGGTTCCACGAGCAGTACTTC
TRBV28	TRBJ2-1	15	-	-	CASRLAGQTYNEQFF	TGTGCCAGCAGATTAGCCGGACAGACCTACAATGAGCAGTTCTTC
TRBV7-8	TRBJ2-1	14	-	few	CASSFGGPYNEQFF	TGTGCCAGCAGCTTCGGGGGGCCCTACAATGAGCAGTTCTTC
TRBV29-1	TRBJ2-1	14	TRBD2	few	CSVEMGGGAPAQFF	TGCAGCGTTGAAATGGGCGGGGGGGCCCCCGCCCAGTTCTTC